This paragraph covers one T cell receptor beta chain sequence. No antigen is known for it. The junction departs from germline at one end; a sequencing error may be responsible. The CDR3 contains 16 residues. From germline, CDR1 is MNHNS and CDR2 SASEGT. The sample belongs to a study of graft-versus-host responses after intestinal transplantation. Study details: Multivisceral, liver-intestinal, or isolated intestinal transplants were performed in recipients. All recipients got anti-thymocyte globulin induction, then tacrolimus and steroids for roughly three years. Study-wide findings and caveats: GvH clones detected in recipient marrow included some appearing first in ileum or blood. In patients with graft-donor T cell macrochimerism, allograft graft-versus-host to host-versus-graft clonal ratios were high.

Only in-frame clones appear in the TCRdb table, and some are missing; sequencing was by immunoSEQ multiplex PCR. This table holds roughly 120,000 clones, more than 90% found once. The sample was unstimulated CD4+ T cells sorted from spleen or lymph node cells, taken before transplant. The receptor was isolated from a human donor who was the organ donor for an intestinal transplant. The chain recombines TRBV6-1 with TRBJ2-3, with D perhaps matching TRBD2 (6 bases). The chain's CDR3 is CASGELRGTSTDTQYF. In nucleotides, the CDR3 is TGTGCCAGCGGTGAATTAAGAGGGACTAGCACAGATACGCAGTATTTT.